This T cell receptor beta chain comes out of a study of response to subunit inactivated influenza vaccine. The germline CDR1 and CDR2 sequences are SGHTA and FQGNSA. The CDR3 loop spans 16 amino acids. V shed 1 base, J shed 4 bases, and the junction held 7 bases outside the gene matches. TCRdb reprocessed the RT-PCR reads with MiXCR, giving one entry per CDR3 protein. The sample shows hundreds of thousands of distinct CDR3 sequences, approximately 17% of them seen only once. Sequenced here: PBMCs from blood, sampled more than 4 days after vaccination. The chain couples TRBV7-2 to TRBJ2-1; 7 bases are a match to TRBD1. This receptor was taken from a man aged 50-59 years who received an inactivated influenza vaccine. This chain's CDR3 is CASSLEVTGLYNEQFF. DNA of the CDR3: TGTGCCAGCAGCTTAGAAGTGACAGGGCTATACAATGAGCAGTTCTTC.